The 30 T cell receptor beta chains presented below share a single source sample, sequenced in a study of cytomegalovirus exposure and HLA in healthy donors. The PCR used 60 Vbeta and 13 Jbeta primers. TCRdb's copy holds only in-frame clones and misses some; the assay was immunoSEQ multiplex PCR. This sample has about 130,000 clones, with around 84% found just once. Sequenced input: PBMCs. These receptors came from a woman between 18 and 30 years old in good health and CMV-seropositive.

The CDR3 DNA sequence: TGTGCCAGCAGTTTAGGACAGGGGGCCTACAATGAGCAGTTCTTC. This gives the protein CASSLGQGAYNEQFF. The V call is TRBV28, the J call TRBJ2-1; 10 bases align to TRBD1. With 2 bases clipped from V and 2 bases from J, the junction kept 0 bases outside the gene matches. Germline V CDR1 and CDR2: MDHEN, SYDVKM. The CDR3 sequence is 15 residues long.

This chain links TRBV7-9 with TRBJ2-4, with D perhaps matching TRBD1 (6 bases). Trimming shortened V by 4 bases and J by 1 base, and 11 bases separated the two germline ends. This CDR3 comprises 15 residues. Per the germline V gene, CDR1 is SEHNR and CDR2 is FQNEAQ (reference sequence). DNA of the CDR3: TGTGCCAGCAGCTCCCCCCAGGGGGCCAAAAACATTCAGTACTTC. It encodes CASSSPQGAKNIQYF.

The chain links TRBV11-2 to TRBJ2-1; 11 bases agree with TRBD2. This CDR3 region has 16 residues. J gave up 4 bases and V 5 bases, and 7 bases lay outside the gene matches. Germline V gene lookup returns CDR1 SGHAT and CDR2 FQNNGV. In DNA, the CDR3 is TGTGCCAGCAGCACAGTTAGCGGGGGGGTTTACAATGAGCAGTTCTTC. This codes for CASSTVSGGVYNEQFF. Based on the CDR3 plus reference TRBV11-2 and TRBJ2-1, the full variable domain is EAGVAQSPRYKIIEKRQSVAFWCNPISGHATLYWYQQILGQGPKLLIQFQNNGVVDDSQLPKDRFSAERLKGVDSTLKIQPAKLEDSAVYLCASSTVSGGVYNEQFFGPGTRLTVL.

The genes are TRBV2 and TRBJ2-2, with 10 bases aligning to TRBD2. Germline lookup yields CDR1 SNHLY and CDR2 FYNNEI. The CDR3 consists of 17 residues. V gave up 6 bases and J gave up 6 bases; unmatched junction bases: 13. DNA of the CDR3: TGTGCCAGCAGCCTTAGCGGGAGCGGGGGGGCCGCCGGGGAGCTGTTTTTT. Translating it yields CASSLSGSGGAAGELFF.

J is TRBJ1-1 and V is TRBV6-5, with D maybe TRBD1 (6 bases). Germline CDR1 is MNHEY and CDR2 is SVGAGI. Trimming left V 7 bases short and J 0 bases short, with 15 bases between. This CDR3 has 15 amino acids. Here the CDR3 DNA reads TGTGCCAGCACCGAAAGGGGGGGGATGAACACTGAAGCTTTCTTT. This gives the protein CASTERGGMNTEAFF.

The V and J genes are TRBV18 and TRBJ2-1; 7 positions match TRBD2. V shed 0 bases and J 1 base; nucleotides not matched to a gene: 0. The CDR3 is made up of 15 amino acids. In germline, CDR1 is KGHSH, CDR2 LQKENI. The CDR3 is CASSPPGLSYNEQFF. The CDR3 DNA reads as TGTGCCAGCTCACCACCGGGACTATCCTACAATGAGCAGTTCTTC.

CDR3 coding DNA: TGTGCCAGCCCCTTGGCGGGGGGGAGGTACGAGCAGTACTTC. Its translation: CASPLAGGRYEQYF. J is TRBJ2-7 and V is TRBV7-6; 9 bases are a match to TRBD2. In germline, CDR1 is SGHVS, CDR2 FNYEAQ. With V trimmed by 8 bases and J by 4 bases, 9 bases remained unmatched. This CDR3 comprises 14 residues.

The chain recombines TRBV4-1 with TRBJ2-5, with 7 bases fitting TRBD2. The CDR3 contains 13 residues. In germline, CDR1 is MGHRA, CDR2 YSYEKL. Losses at the gene ends were 4 bases for V and 5 bases for J; bases not matched to a gene: 4. The CDR3 here is CASSPGLVETQYF. The CDR3, as DNA: TGCGCCAGCAGCCCAGGACTAGTTGAGACCCAGTACTTC.

The chain links TRBV6-1 to TRBJ2-7; D is uncertain. The length of the CDR3 is 14 residues. The V and J ends lost 2 bases and 0 bases respectively, with 8 bases between them. CDR1 and CDR2 (germline): MNHNS, SASEGT. The CDR3 here is CASSESPDSYEQYF. As DNA, the CDR3 is TGTGCCAGCAGTGAAAGTCCAGACTCCTACGAGCAGTACTTC.

The gene calls are TRBV5-5 and TRBJ2-2; tentatively, D is TRBD1 (6 bases). This CDR3 region has 15 residues. Trimming cost V 5 bases and J 7 bases, with 18 bases left between them. Germline lookup yields CDR1 SGHKS and CDR2 YYEKEE (reference sequence). The CDR3 DNA sequence: TGTGCCAGCAGAGACGGATGGGGGCAAGGCGGGGAGCTGTTTTTT. Its translation is CASRDGWGQGGELFF. The full variable domain, completed using reference TRBV5-5 and TRBJ2-2, is DAGVTQSPTHLIKTRGQQVTLRCSPISGHKSVSWYQQVLGQGPQFIFQYYEKEERGRGNFPDRFSARQFPNYSSELNVNALLLGDSALYLCASRDGWGQGGELFFGEGSRLTVL.

The V gene is TRBV27, the J gene TRBJ1-5; tentative D call: TRBD1 (5 bases). V lost 3 bases and J 7 bases, leaving 10 bases between the germline ends. The CDR3 consists of 13 residues. Germline assignment: CDR1 MNHEY and CDR2 SMNVEV (reference sequence). CDR3: CASSLGPRQPQHF. The CDR3 DNA sequence: TGTGCCAGCAGTTTGGGGCCGAGGCAGCCCCAGCATTTT.

The J gene is TRBJ1-3, the V gene TRBV9; 7 nucleotides line up with TRBD1. The CDR3 loop spans 15 amino acids. The J segment lost 4 bases and the V segment lost 3 bases, leaving 7 bases of the junction unmatched. Germline V gene lookup returns CDR1 SGDLS and CDR2 YYNGEE. Written as DNA, the CDR3 is TGTGCCAGCAGCGCTATGGGACAGTTAGGAAACACCATATATTTT. It is translated as CASSAMGQLGNTIYF.

This rearrangement joins TRBV6-5 to TRBJ2-5; D uncertain. V lost 8 bases and J 4 bases, leaving 8 bases between the germline ends. The CDR3 has 11 amino acids. Germline lookup yields CDR1 MNHEY and CDR2 SVGAGI. CDR3 sequence reads: CASGSGETQYF. Here the CDR3 DNA reads TGTGCCAGCGGGTCGGGAGAGACCCAGTACTTC.

This clone was observed a few times. The chain is built from TRBV6-5 and TRBJ2-7; TRBD2 matches at 8 bases. Losses at the gene ends were 1 base for V and 4 bases for J; bases not matched to a gene: 3. This CDR3 contains 14 residues. In germline, CDR1 is MNHEY, CDR2 SVGAGI. The CDR3, as DNA: TGTGCCAGCAGTTACTTGAGCGGGGGATACGAGCAGTACTTC. Its protein is CASSYLSGGYEQYF.

This clone was observed a few times. The rearrangement joins TRBV6-1 to TRBJ1-4, with D perhaps matching TRBD1 (5 bases). The germline CDR1 and CDR2 sequences are MNHNS and SASEGT. V lost 1 base and J 7 bases, leaving 13 bases between the germline ends. The CDR3 sequence is 15 residues long. CDR3 protein: CASSEEEGNPEKLFF. CDR3 DNA sequence: TGTGCCAGCAGTGAAGAGGAGGGGAATCCTGAAAAACTGTTTTTT.

This clone was detected once. The rearrangement joins TRBV11-2 to TRBJ2-1; D is uncertain. This CDR3 comprises 15 residues. Germline-derived CDR1 and CDR2 are SGHAT and FQNNGV. V was pared by 1 base and J by 3 bases, with 10 bases between. This CDR3 is CASSLAPQFYNEQFF. CDR3 DNA sequence: TGTGCCAGCAGCTTAGCCCCCCAATTCTACAATGAGCAGTTCTTC.

V is TRBV5-1 and J is TRBJ1-1, with a weak D call TRBD1 (5 bases). The CDR3 runs 14 residues. Germline CDR1 SGHRS, CDR2 YFSETQ. The ends were cut back, 1 base at V and 5 bases at J, with 12 bases in the middle. The CDR3 is CASSLQGRETEAFF. DNA of the CDR3: TGCGCCAGCAGCTTGCAGGGCAGGGAAACTGAAGCTTTCTTT.

The chain employs TRBV7-2 and TRBJ2-7, with D possibly TRBD2 on 5 matching bases. This CDR3 contains 14 residues. V was shortened by 5 bases and J by 5 bases, with 16 bases between the two germline ends. Germline lookup yields CDR1 SGHTA and CDR2 FQGNSA. As DNA, the CDR3 is TGTGCCAGCAGCCATTCACGGGGAAGTCACGAGCAGTACTTC. Its protein is CASSHSRGSHEQYF.

This chain joins TRBV9 and TRBJ1-6; 11 positions agree with TRBD1. CDR1 is SGDLS and CDR2 is YYNGEE in the germline V gene. V shed 6 bases and J 7 bases; nucleotides not matched to a gene: 6. The CDR3 is made up of 15 amino acids. This CDR3 reads CASTRDRGKNSPLHF. The CDR3 coding sequence is TGTGCCAGCACCCGGGACAGGGGGAAAAATTCACCCCTCCACTTT.

The V and J genes are TRBV5-4 and TRBJ2-6; maybe TRBD1 (6 bases). The CDR3 contains 16 residues. The germline V gene encodes CDR1 SGHNT and CDR2 YYREEE (reference sequence). V was cut by 3 bases and J by 4 bases, with 14 bases left in between. The CDR3 DNA is TGTGCCAGCAGCTCCTGGTCAGGGGCGGGGGCCAACGTCCTGACTTTC. Residues: CASSSWSGAGANVLTF.

V is TRBV2 and J is TRBJ2-7; 8 bases are a match to TRBD2. CDR3 length equals 17 residues. Germline V gene sequence: CDR1 SNHLY, CDR2 FYNNEI. Trimming at V came to 2 bases and at J to 1 base, leaving 10 bases not matched to a gene. The DNA for the CDR3 is TGTGCCAGCAGTGAACTCGAAGCGGGGGTTACTTCCTACGAGCAGTACTTC. Protein product: CASSELEAGVTSYEQYF. Full variable domain (outside the CDR3, taken from reference TRBV2 and TRBJ2-7): EPEVTQTPSHQVTQMGQEVILRCVPISNHLYFYWYRQILGQKVEFLVSFYNNEISEKSEIFDDQFSVERPDGSNFTLKIRSTKLEDSAMYFCASSELEAGVTSYEQYFGPGTRLTVT.

This chain connects TRBV7-3 to TRBJ1-2; no firm D call. The CDR3 is made up of 12 amino acids. Germline loops: CDR1 SGHTA, CDR2 FQGTGA. V lost 8 bases, J lost 8 bases, and 15 bases lay in between. This chain's CDR3 is CASSSSSVGYTF. The DNA for the CDR3 is TGTGCCAGCTCCTCATCGTCGGTGGGCTACACCTTC.

The J gene is TRBJ2-5, the V gene TRBV7-2, with 12 bases aligning to TRBD2. Trimming cost V 2 bases and J 2 bases; bases outside gene matches: 12. The germline V gene encodes CDR1 SGHTA and CDR2 FQGNSA. This CDR3 has 19 amino acids. The CDR3 loop is CASSLIFGLAGNPQETQYF. The CDR3 DNA sequence: TGTGCCAGCAGCTTAATCTTTGGACTAGCGGGGAACCCTCAAGAGACCCAGTACTTC.

With regard to this clone: Mismatch with germline at one junction end may stem from a read error. The genes are TRBV27 and TRBJ2-3; 7 bases map to TRBD2. The CDR3 has 15 amino acids. In germline, CDR1 is MNHEY, CDR2 SMNVEV (reference sequence). CDR3 sequence reads: CASRGDYRTTDTQYF. Written as DNA, the CDR3 is TGTGCCAGCAGGGGGGACTACAGGACCACAGATACACAGTATTTT.

V gene TRBV25-1 combines with J gene TRBJ2-7; D possibly corresponds to TRBD1 (5 bases). The CDR3 length is 10 residues. With 6 bases removed from V and 5 bases from J, the gap between germline ends came to 5 bases. Germline V gene lookup returns CDR1 MGHDK and CDR2 SYGVNS. The CDR3 reads CASSRDEQYF. Written as DNA, the CDR3 is TGTGCCAGCAGCAGGGACGAGCAGTACTTC.

The chain links TRBV2 to TRBJ1-1; no definite D call. The V and J ends lost 5 bases and 2 bases respectively, with 12 bases between them. CDR1 is SNHLY and CDR2 is FYNNEI in the germline V gene. CDR3 length equals 14 residues. CDR3 loop: CASSILALNTEAFF. DNA for the CDR3: TGTGCCAGCAGTATCTTGGCCCTCAACACTGAAGCTTTCTTT.

The V call is TRBV19, the J call TRBJ2-1; D is unclear. This CDR3 is 13 amino acids long. Germline-derived CDR1 and CDR2 are LNHDA and SQIVND (reference sequence). Trimming shortened V by 8 bases and J by 2 bases, and 10 bases separated the two germline ends. CDR3 protein: CASASEAYNEQFF. As DNA, the CDR3 is TGTGCCAGTGCTTCTGAGGCCTACAATGAGCAGTTCTTC.

The chain joins TRBV19 to TRBJ1-4, with D possibly matching TRBD1 (5 bases). Germline CDR1 LNHDA, CDR2 SQIVND (reference sequence). The CDR3 has 15 amino acids. Trimming took off 3 bases at V and 0 bases at J, with 8 bases between the two ends. The CDR3 loop reads CASSIGGSTNEKLFF. The CDR3 nucleotides read TGTGCCAGTAGTATCGGGGGGTCAACTAATGAAAAACTGTTTTTT. Filled out from reference TRBV19 and TRBJ1-4, the complete variable domain reads DGGITQSPKYLFRKEGQNVTLSCEQNLNHDAMYWYRQDPGQGLRLIYYSQIVNDFQKGDIAEGYSVSREKKESFPLTVTSAQKNPTAFYLCASSIGGSTNEKLFFGSGTQLSVL.

This chain connects TRBV11-3 to TRBJ2-3; 8 nucleotides align to TRBD2. This CDR3 has 16 amino acids. Germline V gene lookup returns CDR1 SGHNT and CDR2 YENEEA. With V trimmed by 1 base and J by 4 bases, 7 bases remained unmatched. The CDR3: CASSLGSGGAADTQYF. In nucleotides, the CDR3 is TGTGCCAGCAGCTTAGGGTCCGGGGGGGCCGCAGATACGCAGTATTTT. Using reference TRBV11-3 and TRBJ2-3 for the parts outside the CDR3, the full variable domain is EAGVVQSPRYKIIEKKQPVAFWCNPISGHNTLYWYLQNLGQGPELLIRYENEEAVDDSQLPKDRFSAERLKGVDSTLKIQPAELGDSAVYLCASSLGSGGAADTQYFGPGTRLTVL.

This clone has only a few counts. V and J are TRBV19 and TRBJ2-5, with 8 bases identical to TRBD2. V lost 5 bases, J lost 0 bases, and 5 bases stayed unmatched. This CDR3 spans 15 amino acids. CDR1 is LNHDA and CDR2 is SQIVND in the germline V gene (reference sequence). Here the CDR3 DNA reads TGTGCCAGTAGTTGGAGCGGGGGTTACCAAGAGACCCAGTACTTC. It yields the protein CASSWSGGYQETQYF.